The 22 T cell receptor beta chains below were found in one sample sequenced in a study of regulatory T cells in long-lasting Graves disease. Arm-PCR of CDR3 regions with iRepertoire HTBI primers generated TCR beta libraries. MiXCR, applied by TCRdb to the multiplex PCR reads, yields one record per CDR3 protein. The sample records some 330,000 distinct CDR3 sequences, roughly 25% being singletons. This sample's time point: persistent/refractory GD, antithyroid drugs over 5 years with positive TRAb. Extracted PBMC RNA gave rise to the TCR library. The input for sequencing was peripheral blood mononuclear cells (PBMCs), taken when the disease was refractory, from a patient treated with antithyroid drugs. These receptor sequences come from a middle-aged woman with Graves disease.

In this sample, this clonotype turned up many times. This chain uses TRBV11-2 with TRBJ2-7, with 12 bases fitting TRBD1. The CDR3 loop spans 15 amino acids. Germline CDR1 is SGHAT and CDR2 is FQNNGV. The J segment lost 4 bases and the V segment lost 4 bases, leaving 5 bases of the junction unmatched. The CDR3 coding sequence is TGTGCCAGCAGCTCAAAGGGACAGGGGGCGTACGAGCAGTACTTC. Its translation: CASSSKGQGAYEQYF.

This clonotype was observed at least ten times. The gene calls are TRBV7-3 and TRBJ2-2, with TRBD2 identical over 7 bases. CDR1 SGHTA and CDR2 FQGTGA come from the germline V gene. The ends lost 1 base at V and 0 bases at J; junction bases unmatched: 5. This CDR3 is 17 amino acids long. Written as DNA, the CDR3 is TGTGCCAGCAGCTTAAATCAGCGGGGAACGAACACCGGGGAGCTGTTTTTT. Translation: CASSLNQRGTNTGELFF.

The rearrangement links TRBV19 to TRBJ2-7; TRBD1 might be the D (6 bases). Germline V lookup: CDR1 LNHDA, CDR2 SQIVND (reference sequence). The length of the CDR3 is 15 residues. Between the trimmed V and J ends, which lost 5 bases and 1 base, there was a span of 15 bases. The CDR3 is CASSYQGMTSYEQYF. As DNA, the CDR3 is TGTGCCAGTAGTTATCAGGGGATGACGTCCTACGAGCAGTACTTC.

Points on this clonotype: A far larger clone is one base from this, pointing to a likely read error. The chain employs TRBV2 and TRBJ2-7; unclear D gene. This CDR3 has 13 amino acids. The germline V gene encodes CDR1 SNHLY and CDR2 FYNNEI. V dropped 5 bases and J dropped 3 bases, with 11 bases sitting between them. CDR3 sequence: CASSFISLYEQYF. The CDR3 DNA is TGTGCCAGCAGTTTCATCAGTCTCTACGAGCAGTACTTC.

In regard to this clonotype: This could be a read error, since a much larger clone is one nucleotide away. The gene calls are TRBV15 and TRBJ1-5, with 7 positions matching TRBD1. With 4 bases clipped from V and 10 bases from J, the junction kept 7 bases outside the gene matches. CDR1 is LNHNV, CDR2 YYDKDF, per germline (reference sequence). The CDR3 is 13 amino acids. The CDR3 DNA reads as TGTGCCACCAGCACAAACCAGGGGGGACCCCAGCATTTT. Its protein product is CATSTNQGGPQHF. The entire variable domain, with the rest obtained from reference TRBV15 and TRBJ1-5, is as follows: DAMVIQNPRYQVTQFGKPVTLSCSQTLNHNVMYWYQQKSSQAPKLLFHYYDKDFNNEADTPDNFQSRRPNTSFCFLDIRSPGLGDTAMYLCATSTNQGGPQHFGDGTRLSIL.

This clonotype showed up many times. The gene calls are TRBV28 and TRBJ1-5, with D uncertain. This CDR3 spans 14 amino acids. In germline, CDR1 is MDHEN, CDR2 SYDVKM. Trimming left V 5 bases short and J 7 bases short, with 15 bases between. As DNA, the CDR3 is TGTGCCAGCAGTCTTTACACAACTGTGCAGCCCCAGCATTTT. Translating gives CASSLYTTVQPQHF. Full variable domain (rest looked up from reference TRBV28 and TRBJ1-5): DVKVTQSSRYLVKRTGEKVFLECVQDMDHENMFWYRQDPGLGLRLIYFSYDVKMKEKGDIPEGYSVSREKKERFSLILESASTNQTSMYLCASSLYTTVQPQHFGDGTRLSIL.

This chain uses TRBV28 with TRBJ2-5; D gene unclear. Looked up from germline, CDR1 is MDHEN and CDR2 is SYDVKM. With 6 bases removed from V and 7 bases from J, the gap between germline ends came to 12 bases. This CDR3 spans 12 amino acids. The CDR3 DNA sequence: TGTGCCAGCAGCTTTTATTCTGTGACCCAGTACTTC. Translation: CASSFYSVTQYF.

This clonotype was detected many times. The chain uses TRBV28 and TRBJ2-7; unclear D gene. Germline V gives CDR1 MDHEN, CDR2 SYDVKM. Trimming stripped 4 bases from V and 5 bases from J, with 18 bases between. The CDR3 totals 15 residues. Here the CDR3 reads CASSSPSGSLHEQYF. The CDR3 DNA follows: TGTGCCAGCAGTTCCCCCTCGGGTAGCCTGCACGAGCAGTACTTC.

This chain links TRBV28 with TRBJ2-7; 8 bases line up with TRBD2. This CDR3 contains 16 residues. Germline-derived CDR1 and CDR2 are MDHEN and SYDVKM. V lost 2 bases, J lost 2 bases, and 8 bases stayed unmatched. CDR3 sequence: CASSLGPHSGAYEQYF. DNA of the CDR3: TGTGCCAGCAGTTTAGGCCCCCATAGCGGGGCCTACGAGCAGTACTTC. Full variable domain (remainder filled in from reference TRBV28 and TRBJ2-7): DVKVTQSSRYLVKRTGEKVFLECVQDMDHENMFWYRQDPGLGLRLIYFSYDVKMKEKGDIPEGYSVSREKKERFSLILESASTNQTSMYLCASSLGPHSGAYEQYFGPGTRLTVT.

This clonotype has a handful of counts. The J gene is TRBJ1-4, the V gene TRBV7-9; a possible D gene is TRBD1 (5 bases). Germline-derived CDR1 and CDR2 are SEHNR and FQNEAQ (reference sequence). Deletions cut 6 bases from V and 0 bases from J, with 14 bases between. The CDR3 length is 16 residues. The CDR3 reads CASREKGFATNEKLFF. The DNA of the CDR3 is TGTGCCAGCAGAGAAAAGGGGTTTGCAACTAATGAAAAACTGTTTTTT.

The chain uses TRBV6-1 and TRBJ2-2; either TRBD1 or TRBD2 may fit D (5 bases each). The CDR3 length is 14 residues. V was shortened by 4 bases and J by 1 base, with 7 bases between the two germline ends. Germline V CDR1 and CDR2: MNHNS, SASEGT. For the CDR3, the DNA is TGTGCCAGCAGTGTGGGACGGAACACCGGGGAGCTGTTTTTT. Translated, it gives CASSVGRNTGELFF.

This clonotype has a handful of counts. The V and J genes are TRBV28 and TRBJ2-1; 10 bases are shared with TRBD2. V dropped 5 bases and J dropped 16; count of bases not matched to a gene: 11. The length of the CDR3 is 13 residues. The germline V gene encodes CDR1 MDHEN and CDR2 SYDVKM. The CDR3 sequence: CASSPAIASGSFF. As DNA, the CDR3 is TGTGCCAGCAGTCCCGCGATCGCTAGCGGGAGTTTCTTC.

To note about this clonotype: This sequence may be a read error, since a much larger clone differs from it by one base. The rearrangement links TRBV10-2 to TRBJ2-7; no clear D. The CDR3 has 14 amino acids. Germline CDR1 WSHSY, CDR2 SAAADI. CDR3 sequence reads: CASSEDGSSCEQYF. The DNA for the CDR3 is TGCGCCAGCAGTGAAGATGGTAGCTCCTGCGAGCAGTACTTC.

The genes are TRBV3-1 and TRBJ2-5; 15 bases are shared with TRBD2. Trimming took 1 base from V and 2 from J; bases not matched to a gene: 8. Germline assignment: CDR1 LGHDT and CDR2 YNNKEL (reference sequence). This CDR3 region has 19 residues. CDR3 residues: CASSQGGLAGGRGQETQYF. The DNA of the CDR3 is TGTGCCAGCAGCCAAGGGGGACTAGCGGGAGGAAGGGGACAAGAGACCCAGTACTTC.

This clonotype has a count of ten or more. The chain combines TRBV11-2 with TRBJ1-1; the D is unclear. Germline values: CDR1 SGHAT, CDR2 FQNNGV. There are 14 residues in the CDR3. Trimming removed 0 bases at V and 1 base at J, with 6 bases between. The chain's CDR3 is CASSLDPRNTEAFF. The CDR3 nucleotides are TGTGCCAGCAGCTTAGATCCAAGGAACACTGAAGCTTTCTTT.

Many counts were recorded for this clonotype. The chain has TRBV28 and TRBJ2-5; 10 bases are a match to TRBD1. The V gene end was trimmed by 7 bases and the J gene end by 4 bases; junction bases not matched to a gene: 15. CDR1 is MDHEN, CDR2 SYDVKM, per germline. The CDR3 sequence is 17 residues long. CDR3 sequence (DNA): TGTGCCAGCACCTATAATACAAGGGACAGGGGAATAGAGACCCAGTACTTC. Translation: CASTYNTRDRGIETQYF.

The chain couples TRBV5-1 to TRBJ2-7, with 9 bases matching TRBD1. J lost 0 bases, V lost 4 bases, and 8 bases had no gene match. The CDR3 consists of 16 residues. From germline, CDR1 is SGHRS and CDR2 YFSETQ. CDR3 protein: CASSRGQGASSYEQYF. CDR3 nucleotides: TGCGCCAGCAGCCGGGGACAGGGTGCCAGCTCCTACGAGCAGTACTTC.

This clonotype was counted between two and nine times. The chain's CDR3 is CSARVMMGVTGANVLTF. The CDR3 DNA is TGCAGTGCTAGAGTAATGATGGGTGTCACTGGGGCCAACGTCCTGACTTTC. This chain joins TRBV20-1 and TRBJ2-6; D ambiguous. The CDR3 runs 17 residues. Germline values: CDR1 DFQATT, CDR2 SNEGSKA (reference sequence). Trimming removed 1 base from V and 2 bases from J, with 15 bases in between.

This clonotype was seen repeatedly, ten times or more. The V call is TRBV28, the J call TRBJ1-1; D gene uncertain. The germline V and J ends were trimmed by 4 bases and 10 bases, with 16 bases remaining between them. The CDR3 extends over 13 amino acids. The germline gives CDR1 MDHEN, CDR2 SYDVKM. DNA for the CDR3: TGTGCCAGCAGTTCGACCGCAACCAAGGGAGCTTTCTTT. It is translated as CASSSTATKGAFF.

This clonotype has at least ten counts. This chain connects TRBV30 to TRBJ2-1; a weak D match, TRBD2 (5 bases). V was clipped by 5 bases and J by 10 bases, with 12 bases between them. The CDR3 consists of 11 residues. The germline V gene has CDR1 GTSNPN and CDR2 SVGIG (reference sequence). The CDR3 region is CAWARRVEQFF. The DNA of the CDR3 is TGTGCCTGGGCAAGGCGGGTGGAGCAGTTCTTC.

The chain has TRBV5-1 and TRBJ2-7; TRBD2 agrees at 10 bases. The CDR3 runs to 19 residues. The V segment lost 1 base and the J segment 0 bases; nucleotides outside the gene matches: 13. Germline-derived CDR1 and CDR2 are SGHRS and YFSETQ. CDR3 loop: CASSLLPSGSHQGSYEQYF. The CDR3 DNA follows: TGCGCCAGCAGCTTGTTGCCTAGCGGGAGCCATCAGGGCTCCTACGAGCAGTACTTC.

The chain recombines TRBV3-1 with TRBJ2-7, with D unclear. Between the trimmed V and J ends, which lost 1 base and 3 bases, there was a span of 10 bases. This CDR3 has 14 amino acids. CDR1 and CDR2 from the germline V gene are LGHDT and YNNKEL (reference sequence). The DNA of the CDR3 is TGTGCCAGCAGCCAAGGTTTAGCAGGCTACGAGCAGTACTTC. Its protein product is CASSQGLAGYEQYF.